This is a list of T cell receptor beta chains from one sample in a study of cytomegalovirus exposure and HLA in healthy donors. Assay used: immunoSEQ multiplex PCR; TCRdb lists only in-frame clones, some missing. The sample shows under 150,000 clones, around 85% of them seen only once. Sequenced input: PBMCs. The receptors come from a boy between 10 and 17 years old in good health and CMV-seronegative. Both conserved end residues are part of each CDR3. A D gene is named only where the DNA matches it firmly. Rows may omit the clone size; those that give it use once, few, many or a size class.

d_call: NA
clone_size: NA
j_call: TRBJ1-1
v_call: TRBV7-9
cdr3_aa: CASSVQGSTEAFF
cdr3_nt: TGTGCCAGCAGCGTCCAGGGGTCCACTGAAGCTTTCTTT

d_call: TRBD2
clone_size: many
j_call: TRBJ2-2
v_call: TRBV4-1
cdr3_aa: CASSQPGGALTGELFF
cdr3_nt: TGCGCCAGCAGCCAACCGGGGGGGGCCCTCACCGGGGAGCTGTTTTTT

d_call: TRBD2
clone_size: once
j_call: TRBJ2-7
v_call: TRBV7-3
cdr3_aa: CASSRSGGASEQYF
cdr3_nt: TGTGCCAGCAGCCGTAGCGGGGGGGCGTCCGAGCAGTACTTC

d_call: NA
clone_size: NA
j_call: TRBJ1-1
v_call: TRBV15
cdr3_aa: CATSRDTFNTEAFF
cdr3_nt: TGTGCCACCAGCAGGGACACATTCAACACTGAAGCTTTCTTT

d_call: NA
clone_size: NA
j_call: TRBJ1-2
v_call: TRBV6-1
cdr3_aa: CASSAPDRNYGYTF
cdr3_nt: TGTGCCAGCAGCGCCCCCGACAGAAACTATGGCTACACCTTC

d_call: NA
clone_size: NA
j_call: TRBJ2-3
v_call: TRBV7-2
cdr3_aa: CASSLGGPRSDTQYF
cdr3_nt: TGTGCCAGCAGCTTAGGGGGCCCTAGATCAGATACGCAGTATTTT

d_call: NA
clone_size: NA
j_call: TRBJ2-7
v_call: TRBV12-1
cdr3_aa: CASSSGLAEAYEQYF
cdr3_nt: TGTGCCAGCAGCTCCGGACTAGCGGAAGCCTACGAGCAGTACTTC

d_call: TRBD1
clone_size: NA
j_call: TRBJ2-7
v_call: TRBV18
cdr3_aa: CASSPGTGASYEQYF
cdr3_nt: TGTGCCAGCTCACCTGGGACAGGAGCCTCCTACGAGCAGTACTTC

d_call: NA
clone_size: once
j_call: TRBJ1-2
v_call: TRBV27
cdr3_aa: CASSLGVNYGYTF
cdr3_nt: TGTGCCAGCAGTCTAGGAGTGAACTATGGCTACACCTTC

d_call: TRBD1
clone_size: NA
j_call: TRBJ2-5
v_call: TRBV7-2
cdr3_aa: CASSLRRQGTRETQYF
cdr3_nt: TGTGCCAGCAGCTTAAGGCGACAGGGGACTCGGGAGACCCAGTACTTC

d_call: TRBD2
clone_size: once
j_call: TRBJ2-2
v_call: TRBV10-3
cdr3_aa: CAISQRLAGVIDRNTGELFF
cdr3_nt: TGTGCCATCAGTCAGCGACTAGCGGGAGTAATAGATCGGAACACCGGGGAGCTGTTTTTT

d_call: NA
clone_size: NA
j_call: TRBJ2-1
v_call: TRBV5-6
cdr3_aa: CASSFLDEQFF
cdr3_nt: TGTGCCAGCAGCTTCCTCGATGAGCAGTTCTTC

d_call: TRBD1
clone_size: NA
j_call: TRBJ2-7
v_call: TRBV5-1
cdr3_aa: CASLDRARGEQYF
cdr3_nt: TGCGCCAGCTTAGACAGGGCTAGGGGCGAGCAGTACTTC

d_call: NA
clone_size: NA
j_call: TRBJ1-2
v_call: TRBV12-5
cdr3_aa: CASGLVRTVYGYTF
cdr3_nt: TGTGCTAGTGGTTTGGTACGAACAGTCTATGGCTACACCTTC

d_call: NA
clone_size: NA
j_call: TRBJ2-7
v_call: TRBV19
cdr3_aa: CASSPLQGNEQYF
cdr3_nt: TGTGCCAGTAGTCCCCTACAGGGTAACGAGCAGTACTTC

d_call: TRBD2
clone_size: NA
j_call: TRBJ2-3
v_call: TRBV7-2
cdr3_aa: CASSLWGGTSDGGTDTQYF
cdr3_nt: TGTGCCAGCAGCTTATGGGGTGGGACTAGCGATGGGGGTACAGATACGCAGTATTTT

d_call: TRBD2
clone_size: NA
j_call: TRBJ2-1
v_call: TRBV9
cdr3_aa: CASSVAKNKTSGRSDEQFF
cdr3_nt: TGTGCCAGCAGCGTAGCAAAAAATAAGACTAGCGGGAGGAGCGATGAGCAGTTCTTC

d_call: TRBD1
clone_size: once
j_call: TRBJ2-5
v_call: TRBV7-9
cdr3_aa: CASSLIRGRGPYQETQYF
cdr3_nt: TGTGCCAGCAGCTTAATCCGAGGAAGGGGGCCGTACCAAGAGACCCAGTACTTC

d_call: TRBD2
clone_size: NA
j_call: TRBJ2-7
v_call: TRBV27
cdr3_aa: CASRSSGSPTYEQYF
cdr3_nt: TGTGCCAGCAGGTCAAGCGGGAGCCCAACCTACGAGCAGTACTTC

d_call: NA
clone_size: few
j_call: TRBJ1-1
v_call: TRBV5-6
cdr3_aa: CASSYSYRENTEAFF
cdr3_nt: TGTGCCAGCAGCTACAGTTACAGGGAGAACACTGAAGCTTTCTTT

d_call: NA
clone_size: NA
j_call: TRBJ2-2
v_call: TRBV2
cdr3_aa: CARRGGNTGELFF
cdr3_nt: TGTGCCAGGAGGGGAGGGAACACCGGGGAGCTGTTTTTT

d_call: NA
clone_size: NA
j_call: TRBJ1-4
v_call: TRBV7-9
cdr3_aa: CASSPINTEKLFF
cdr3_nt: TGTGCCAGCAGCCCGATAAACACGGAAAAACTGTTTTTT

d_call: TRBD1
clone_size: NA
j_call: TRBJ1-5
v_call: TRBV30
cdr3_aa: CAWSGGDRDQPQHF
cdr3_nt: TGTGCCTGGAGTGGGGGGGACAGGGATCAGCCCCAGCATTTT

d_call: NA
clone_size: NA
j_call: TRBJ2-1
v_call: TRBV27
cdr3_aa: CASSLSRQINEQFF
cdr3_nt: TGTGCCAGCAGTTTATCGAGACAGATCAATGAGCAGTTCTTC

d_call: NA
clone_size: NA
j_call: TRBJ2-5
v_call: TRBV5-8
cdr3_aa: CASSPSRGPGTQYF
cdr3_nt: TGTGCCAGCAGCCCCTCCAGGGGCCCCGGGACCCAGTACTTC

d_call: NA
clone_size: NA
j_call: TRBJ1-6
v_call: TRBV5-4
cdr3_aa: CASSLDSRSYNSPLHF
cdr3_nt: TGTGCCAGCAGCTTGGACAGCCGCTCCTATAATTCACCCCTCCACTTT

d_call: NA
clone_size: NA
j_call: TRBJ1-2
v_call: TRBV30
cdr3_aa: CAWGRQASYGYPF
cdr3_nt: TGTGCCTGGGGGAGACAGGCCAGCTATGGCTACCCCTTC

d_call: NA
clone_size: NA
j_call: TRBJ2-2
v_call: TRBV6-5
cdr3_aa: CASSGSGELFF
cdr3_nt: TGTGCCAGCAGTGGCTCCGGGGAGCTGTTTTTT

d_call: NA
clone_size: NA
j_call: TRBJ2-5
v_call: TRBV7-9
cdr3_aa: CASSLEGRTVETQYF
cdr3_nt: TGTGCCAGCAGCTTAGAGGGCCGGACAGTAGAGACCCAGTACTTC

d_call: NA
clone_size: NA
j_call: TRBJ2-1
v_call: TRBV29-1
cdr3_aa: CSVDNLDEQFF
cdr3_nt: TGCAGCGTTGATAACTTGGATGAGCAGTTCTTC

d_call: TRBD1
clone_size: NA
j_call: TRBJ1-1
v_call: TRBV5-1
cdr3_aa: CASSLELQGGTEAFF
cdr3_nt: TGCGCCAGCAGCTTGGAGTTACAGGGGGGCACTGAAGCTTTCTTT

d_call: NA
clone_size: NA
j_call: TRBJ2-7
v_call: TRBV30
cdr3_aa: CAWRGQGGFYEQYF
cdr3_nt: TGTGCCTGGAGAGGACAGGGAGGGTTCTACGAGCAGTACTTC

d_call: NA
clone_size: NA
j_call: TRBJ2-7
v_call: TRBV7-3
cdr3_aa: CASSLGQGRQQYF
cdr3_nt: TGTGCCAGCAGCCTCGGACAAGGTAGGCAGCAGTACTTC

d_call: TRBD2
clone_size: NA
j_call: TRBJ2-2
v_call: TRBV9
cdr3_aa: CASSPDGSGGELFF
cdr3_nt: TGTGCCAGCAGCCCCGATGGTAGCGGGGGGGAGCTGTTTTTT

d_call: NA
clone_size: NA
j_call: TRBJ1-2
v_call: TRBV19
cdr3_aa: CASSATGFYGYTF
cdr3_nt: TGTGCCAGTAGTGCTACAGGGTTCTATGGCTACACCTTC

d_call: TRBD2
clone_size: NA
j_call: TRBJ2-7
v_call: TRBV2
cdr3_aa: CASSQLGEGRAYEQYF
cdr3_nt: TGTGCCAGCAGTCAACTCGGGGAGGGCAGAGCCTACGAGCAGTACTTC

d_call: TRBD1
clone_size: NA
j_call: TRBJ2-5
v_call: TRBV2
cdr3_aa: CASLDRGLGETQYF
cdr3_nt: TGTGCCAGCCTCGACAGGGGGCTGGGGGAGACCCAGTACTTC

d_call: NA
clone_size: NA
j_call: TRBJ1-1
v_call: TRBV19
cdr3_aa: CASTQGTPF
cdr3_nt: TGTGCCAGTACGCAGGGAACCCCCTTT

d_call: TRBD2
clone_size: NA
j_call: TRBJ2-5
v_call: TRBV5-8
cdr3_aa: CASSSGLAQETQYF
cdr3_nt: TGTGCCAGCAGCTCGGGACTAGCGCAAGAGACCCAGTACTTC

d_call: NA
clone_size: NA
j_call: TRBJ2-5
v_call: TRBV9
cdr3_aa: CASSAGGRLQETQYF
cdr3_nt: TGTGCCAGCAGCGCAGGTGGTCGGCTGCAAGAGACCCAGTACTTC

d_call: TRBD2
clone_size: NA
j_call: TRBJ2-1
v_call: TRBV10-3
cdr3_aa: CAISATSGGARNEQFF
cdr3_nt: TGTGCCATCAGCGCCACTAGCGGGGGGGCTCGTAATGAGCAGTTCTTC

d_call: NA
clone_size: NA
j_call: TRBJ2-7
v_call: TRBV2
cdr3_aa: CASSESHRGYGSYEQYF
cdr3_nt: TGTGCCAGCAGTGAGTCGCATCGAGGATACGGCTCCTACGAGCAGTACTTC

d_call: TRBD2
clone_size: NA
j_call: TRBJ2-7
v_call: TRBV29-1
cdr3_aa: CSVGGLAGHEQYF
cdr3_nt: TGCAGCGTTGGGGGACTAGCGGGTCACGAGCAGTACTTC

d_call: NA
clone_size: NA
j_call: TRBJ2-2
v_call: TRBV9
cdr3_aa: CASSGGTGNTGELFF
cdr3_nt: TGTGCCAGCAGCGGAGGGACTGGGAACACCGGGGAGCTGTTTTTT

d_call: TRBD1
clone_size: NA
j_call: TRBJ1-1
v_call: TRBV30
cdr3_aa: CAWDPGQANTEAFF
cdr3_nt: TGTGCCTGGGACCCGGGACAGGCGAACACTGAAGCTTTCTTT

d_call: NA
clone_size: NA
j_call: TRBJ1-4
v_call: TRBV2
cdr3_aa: CASKGGTNEKLFF
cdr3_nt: TGTGCCAGCAAGGGGGGGACTAATGAAAAACTGTTTTTT